This TCR beta chain was observed in a study of cytomegalovirus exposure and HLA in healthy donors. Study-wide background: Previous work identified 90 million to 130 million unique TCR beta sequences from about 200 million T cells.

Study-level results: When a later analysis compared HLA-associated TCR beta chains with equally common others, the HLA-associated chains turned out to be more clonally expanded and to have lower generation probabilities.

Worth noting for this clone: Its antigen is currently unknown.

In the PCR, 60 Vbeta and 13 Jbeta primers were used. Measured with immunoSEQ multiplex PCR; TCRdb has only the in-frame clones, and not every one. The sample includes 90,000 to 100,000 clones, around 72% of them seen just once. Trimming at V came to 4 bases and at J to 0 bases, leaving 6 bases not matched to a gene. Germline values: CDR1 SNHLY, CDR2 FYNNEI. This CDR3 spans 15 amino acids. What was sequenced was PBMCs. The sequence derives from a male donor in good health and CMV-seronegative. V and J are TRBV2 and TRBJ2-7; 7 bases are shared with TRBD1. CDR3 loop: CASSVRGQSSYEQYF. The CDR3 DNA follows: TGTGCCAGCAGTGTTCGGGGACAGAGCTCCTACGAGCAGTACTTC.